Detailed here is one T cell receptor beta chain. Repertoires were generated with immunoSEQ multiplex PCR, while TCRdb's copy carries only in-frame clones and drops some. The table includes about 36,000 clones, 60% to 80% detected once. The time point is: baseline, week 1 (first vaccination visit). The treatment here: pre-vaccination baseline after standard-of-care therapy. The data derive from a study of a mutant IDH1 vaccine in newly diagnosed glioma. Germline CDR1 MGHDK, CDR2 SYGVNS. This CDR3 has 15 amino acids. V was trimmed by 5 bases and J by 1 base, leaving 14 bases between them. The clonotype originates from a man between 35 and 55 years old with glioma. Some clones in this sample may be carry-over from other donors' samples. The rearrangement joins TRBV25-1 to TRBJ2-5, with no clear D. Sequencing was performed on PBMCs, taken from a glioma patient treated with radiotherapy, temozolomide or both. The CDR3, as DNA: TGTGCCAGCAGTCCTACCTCTCGCCCCCAAGAGACCCAGTACTTC. It translates to CASSPTSRPQETQYF.